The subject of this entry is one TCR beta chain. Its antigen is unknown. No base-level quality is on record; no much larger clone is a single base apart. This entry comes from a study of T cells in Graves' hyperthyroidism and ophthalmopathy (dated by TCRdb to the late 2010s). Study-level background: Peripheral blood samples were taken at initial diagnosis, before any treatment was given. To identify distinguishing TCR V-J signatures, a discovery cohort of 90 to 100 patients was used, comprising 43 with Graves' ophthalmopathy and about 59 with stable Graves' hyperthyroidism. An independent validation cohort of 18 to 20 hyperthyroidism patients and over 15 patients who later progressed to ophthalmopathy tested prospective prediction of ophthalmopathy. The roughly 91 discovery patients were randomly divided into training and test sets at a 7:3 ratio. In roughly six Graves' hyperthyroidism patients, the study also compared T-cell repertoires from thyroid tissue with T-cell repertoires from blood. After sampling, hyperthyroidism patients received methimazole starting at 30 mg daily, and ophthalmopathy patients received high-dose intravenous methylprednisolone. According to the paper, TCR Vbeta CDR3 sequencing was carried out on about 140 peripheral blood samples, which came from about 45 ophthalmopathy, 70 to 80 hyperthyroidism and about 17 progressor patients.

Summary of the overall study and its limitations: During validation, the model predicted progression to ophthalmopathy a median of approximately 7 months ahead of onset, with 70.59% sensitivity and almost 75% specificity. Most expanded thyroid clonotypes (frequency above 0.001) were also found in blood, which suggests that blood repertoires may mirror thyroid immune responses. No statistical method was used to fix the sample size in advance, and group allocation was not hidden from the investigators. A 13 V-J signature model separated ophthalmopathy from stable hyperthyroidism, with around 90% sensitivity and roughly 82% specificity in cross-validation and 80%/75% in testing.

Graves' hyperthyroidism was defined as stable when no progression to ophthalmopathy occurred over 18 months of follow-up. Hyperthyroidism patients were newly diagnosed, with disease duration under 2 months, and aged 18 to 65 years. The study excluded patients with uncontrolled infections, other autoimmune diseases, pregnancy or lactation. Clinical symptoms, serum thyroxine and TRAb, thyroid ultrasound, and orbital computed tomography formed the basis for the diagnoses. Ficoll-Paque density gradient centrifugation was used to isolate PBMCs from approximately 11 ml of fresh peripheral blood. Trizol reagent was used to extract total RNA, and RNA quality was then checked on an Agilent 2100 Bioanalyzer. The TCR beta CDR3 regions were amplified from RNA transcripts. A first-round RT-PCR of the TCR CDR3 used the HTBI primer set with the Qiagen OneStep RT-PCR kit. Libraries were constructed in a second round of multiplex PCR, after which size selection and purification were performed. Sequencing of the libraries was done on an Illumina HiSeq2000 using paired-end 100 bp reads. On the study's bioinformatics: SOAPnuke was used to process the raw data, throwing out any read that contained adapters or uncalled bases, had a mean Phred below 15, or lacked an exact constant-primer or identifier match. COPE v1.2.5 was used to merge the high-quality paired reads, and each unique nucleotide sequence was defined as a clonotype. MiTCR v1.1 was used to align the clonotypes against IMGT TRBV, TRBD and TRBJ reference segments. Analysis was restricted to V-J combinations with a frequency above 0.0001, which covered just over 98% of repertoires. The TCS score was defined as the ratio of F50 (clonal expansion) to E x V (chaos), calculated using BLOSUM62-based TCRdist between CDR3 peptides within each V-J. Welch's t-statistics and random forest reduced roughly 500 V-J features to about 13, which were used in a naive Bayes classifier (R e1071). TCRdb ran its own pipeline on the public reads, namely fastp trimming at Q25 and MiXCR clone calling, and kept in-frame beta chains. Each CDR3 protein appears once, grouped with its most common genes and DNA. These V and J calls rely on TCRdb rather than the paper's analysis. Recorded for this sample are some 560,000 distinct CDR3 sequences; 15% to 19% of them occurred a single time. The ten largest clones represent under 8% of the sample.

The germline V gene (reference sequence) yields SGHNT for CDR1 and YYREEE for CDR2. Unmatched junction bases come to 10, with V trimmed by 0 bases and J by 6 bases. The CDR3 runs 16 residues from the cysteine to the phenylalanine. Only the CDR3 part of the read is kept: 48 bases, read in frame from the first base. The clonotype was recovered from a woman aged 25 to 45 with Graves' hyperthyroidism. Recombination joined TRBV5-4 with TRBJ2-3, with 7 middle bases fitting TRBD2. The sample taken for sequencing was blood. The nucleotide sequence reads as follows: TGTGCCAGCAGCTTGGCCGGGGCAGGGAGGGGCGATACGCAGTATTTT. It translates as CASSLAGAGRGDTQYF.